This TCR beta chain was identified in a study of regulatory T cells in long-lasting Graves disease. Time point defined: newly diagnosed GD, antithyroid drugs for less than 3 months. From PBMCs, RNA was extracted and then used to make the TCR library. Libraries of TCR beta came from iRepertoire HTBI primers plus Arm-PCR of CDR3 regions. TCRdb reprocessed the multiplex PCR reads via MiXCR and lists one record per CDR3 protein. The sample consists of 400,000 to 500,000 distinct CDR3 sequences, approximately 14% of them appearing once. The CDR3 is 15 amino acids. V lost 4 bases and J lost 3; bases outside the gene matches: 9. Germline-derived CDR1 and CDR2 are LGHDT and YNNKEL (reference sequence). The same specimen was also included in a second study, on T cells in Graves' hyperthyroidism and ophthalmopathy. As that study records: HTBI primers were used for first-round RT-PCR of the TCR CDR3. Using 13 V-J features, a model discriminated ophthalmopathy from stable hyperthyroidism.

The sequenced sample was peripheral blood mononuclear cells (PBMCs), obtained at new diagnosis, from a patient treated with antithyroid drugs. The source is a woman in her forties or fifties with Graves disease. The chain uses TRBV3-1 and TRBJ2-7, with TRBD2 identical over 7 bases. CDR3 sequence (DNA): TGTGCCAGCAGCCCATTAGCGGGCCTCCACTACGAGCAGTACTTC. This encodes CASSPLAGLHYEQYF.